The 22 T cell receptor beta chains below all came from one sample that was sequenced in a study of shared clonotypes between healthy human individuals. The assay was immunoSEQ multiplex PCR, and TCRdb's table has in-frame clones only and misses some. The sample records approximately 2,000,000 clones, under 95% being singletons. The sequenced sample was naive CD4+ T cells from PBMCs. The subset here: CD45RA+ positively selected. The source of these receptors is a man between 18 and 29 years old in good health. Some clones in this sample may be carry-over from other donors' samples.

The J gene is TRBJ2-1, the V gene TRBV2; D is undetermined. The CDR3 spans 11 residues. Germline lookup yields CDR1 SNHLY and CDR2 FYNNEI. The V end lost 4 bases, the J end lost 7 bases, and 5 bases lay between the germline ends. The CDR3 protein is CASSGQNEQFF. The CDR3, as DNA: TGTGCCAGCAGTGGCCAGAATGAGCAGTTCTTC.

The chain employs TRBV30 and TRBJ1-1; D perhaps matches TRBD1 (6 bases). The CDR3 length is 13 residues. Germline V gives CDR1 GTSNPN, CDR2 SVGIG (reference sequence). V shed 0 bases and J shed 4 bases, with 9 bases lying between them. CDR3 in DNA: TGTGCCTGGAGTGTAGGGGGGTTCACTGAAGCTTTCTTT. Residues: CAWSVGGFTEAFF.

The J gene is TRBJ2-7, the V gene TRBV19; perhaps TRBD1 as D (6 bases). The length of the CDR3 is 15 residues. Germline loops: CDR1 LNHDA, CDR2 SQIVND (reference sequence). V was pared by 3 bases and J by 3 bases, with 15 bases between. CDR3 loop: CASSISAGVDYEQYF. The CDR3 nucleotides are TGTGCCAGTAGTATTTCGGCAGGGGTCGACTACGAGCAGTACTTC.

The V and J genes are TRBV7-2 and TRBJ2-3, with 9 bases that match TRBD2. This CDR3 contains 15 residues. The junction had 8 bases not matched to a gene; V was cut back by 4 bases and J by 6 bases. Per germline, CDR1 SGHTA and CDR2 FQGNSA. The CDR3 protein is CASSSLAGFIDTQYF. The CDR3 DNA sequence: TGTGCCAGCAGCTCCCTAGCGGGATTTATTGATACGCAGTATTTT.

The chain links TRBV5-1 to TRBJ2-1, with 14 bases lining up with TRBD2. Losses at the gene ends were 3 bases for V and 9 bases for J; bases not matched to a gene: 8. Germline CDR1 reads SGHRS; CDR2 reads YFSETQ. This CDR3 region has 16 residues. The CDR3, as DNA: TGCGCCAGCAGCTCTGCCCAGGGACTAGCGGGAGTTGAGCAGTTCTTC. Translated, it gives CASSSAQGLAGVEQFF.

J is TRBJ1-2 and V is TRBV5-1; 7 nucleotides match TRBD1. The CDR3 length is 15 residues. Germline V gene sequence: CDR1 SGHRS, CDR2 YFSETQ. Losses at the gene ends were 0 bases for V and 6 bases for J; bases not matched to a gene: 8. The CDR3 sequence: CASSLGGQPWDGYTF. CDR3 DNA sequence: TGCGCCAGCAGCTTGGGGGGACAGCCATGGGATGGCTACACCTTC.

This chain uses TRBV27 with TRBJ2-1; 8 nucleotides align to TRBD2. V lost 5 bases to trimming and J lost 8 bases; unmatched junction nucleotides: 11. The CDR3 contains 15 residues. The germline V gene encodes CDR1 MNHEY and CDR2 SMNVEV (reference sequence). CDR3 coding DNA: TGTGCCAGCAGTGCTCCGGGACTAGTGAACTATGAGCAGTTCTTC. Protein sequence: CASSAPGLVNYEQFF.

The rearrangement links TRBV2 to TRBJ2-1; D gene ambiguous. The CDR3 covers 13 residues. Looked up from germline, CDR1 is SNHLY and CDR2 is FYNNEI. V was clipped by 5 bases and J by 6 bases, with 11 bases between them. CDR3 sequence reads: CASSSLPSNEQFF. In DNA form, the CDR3 reads TGTGCCAGCAGTAGTTTGCCCAGCAATGAGCAGTTCTTC.

The chain is built from TRBV6-1 and TRBJ1-5; no reliable D call. Looked up from germline, CDR1 is MNHNS and CDR2 is SASEGT. The CDR3 spans 13 residues. Trimming shortened V by 5 bases and J by 2 bases, and 7 bases separated the two germline ends. DNA of the CDR3: TGTGCCAGCAGTCACAGTGGCAATCAGCCCCAGCATTTT. It codes for CASSHSGNQPQHF.

CDR3 amino acids: CASSDYRGYEQYF. The CDR3 region has the DNA TGTGCCAGCAGTGATTACAGGGGTTACGAGCAGTACTTC. The chain is built from TRBV25-1 and TRBJ2-7, with TRBD1 matching 7 bases. V trimming: 3 bases; J trimming: 4 bases; junction bases outside the gene matches: 3. In germline, CDR1 is MGHDK, CDR2 SYGVNS. This CDR3 has 13 amino acids.

This chain uses TRBV6-1 with TRBJ2-7; 9 bases agree with TRBD1. This CDR3 has 16 residues. Germline V gene sequence: CDR1 MNHNS, CDR2 SASEGT. The V and J ends lost 4 bases and 2 bases, in that order; junction bases with no gene match: 9. CDR3 sequence: CASSATGTGSPYEQYF. The CDR3 DNA is TGTGCCAGCAGTGCCACCGGGACAGGGTCCCCCTACGAGCAGTACTTC.

V is TRBV27 and J is TRBJ2-3; TRBD1 or TRBD2 may be the D gene (5 bases each). Germline V lookup: CDR1 MNHEY, CDR2 SMNVEV (reference sequence). Deletions cut 5 bases from V and 0 bases from J, with 15 bases between. The CDR3 has 16 amino acids. The CDR3 sequence is CASSAYPGRSTDTQYF. The CDR3, as DNA: TGTGCCAGCAGTGCCTACCCGGGGCGCAGCACAGATACGCAGTATTTT.

The chain carries TRBV28 and TRBJ1-2; perhaps TRBD1 as D (6 bases). Germline V gene data show CDR1 as MDHEN and CDR2 as SYDVKM. V lost 5 bases, J lost 7 bases, and 11 bases lay in between. The CDR3 is 12 amino acids. CDR3 residues: CASSELGGGYTF. In DNA form, the CDR3 reads TGTGCCAGCAGTGAGTTAGGGGGTGGCTACACCTTC.

This chain joins TRBV9 and TRBJ1-5; D is undetermined. V dropped 0 bases and J dropped 7 bases, with 8 bases sitting between them. The CDR3 length is 13 residues. The germline gives CDR1 SGDLS, CDR2 YYNGEE. Here the CDR3 reads CASSVDPGQPQHF. In DNA form, the CDR3 reads TGTGCCAGCAGCGTAGACCCGGGGCAGCCCCAGCATTTT.

The chain has TRBV18 and TRBJ2-5; 7 bases fit TRBD2. The V and J ends lost 1 base and 4 bases, in that order; junction bases with no gene match: 3. The CDR3 runs to 14 residues. Per germline, CDR1 KGHSH and CDR2 LQKENI. The DNA for the CDR3 is TGTGCCAGCTCACCACGCAGGGAGGGAGAGACCCAGTACTTC. Its protein is CASSPRREGETQYF. Complete variable domain (other parts from reference TRBV18 and TRBJ2-5): NAGVMQNPRHLVRRRGQEARLRCSPMKGHSHVYWYRQLPEEGLKFMVYLQKENIIDESGMPKERFSAEFPKEGPSILRIQQVVRGDSAAYFCASSPRREGETQYFGPGTRLLVL.

The table lists this clone with a few counts. The chain is built from TRBV10-3 and TRBJ1-2, with D uncertain. From germline, CDR1 is ENHRY and CDR2 SYGVKD. The CDR3 length is 12 residues. Trimming shortened V by 0 bases and J by 7 bases, and 6 bases separated the two germline ends. Here the CDR3 DNA reads TGTGCCATCAGTGAGTCGTTTGGTGGCTACACCTTC. Protein sequence: CAISESFGGYTF.

V and J are TRBV9 and TRBJ2-7, with 10 bases that match TRBD2. This CDR3 contains 17 residues. CDR1 SGDLS and CDR2 YYNGEE come from the germline V gene. V dropped 0 bases and J dropped 0; count of bases not matched to a gene: 6. The CDR3 loop reads CASSVGSAGGASYEQYF. The CDR3 nucleotides read TGTGCCAGCAGCGTAGGGTCAGCGGGAGGGGCCTCCTACGAGCAGTACTTC.

V usage is TRBV2 and J usage is TRBJ2-7; D is unresolved. The germline gives CDR1 SNHLY, CDR2 FYNNEI. The V and J ends lost 9 bases and 3 bases respectively, with 24 bases between them. The CDR3 runs 16 residues. The CDR3 here is CASTEGPHSELYEQYF. CDR3 coding DNA: TGTGCCAGTACCGAAGGGCCTCACTCGGAACTCTACGAGCAGTACTTC.

The chain recombines TRBV27 with TRBJ1-6, with a tentative D call TRBD1 (6 bases). The CDR3 is made up of 16 amino acids. The germline gives CDR1 MNHEY, CDR2 SMNVEV (reference sequence). V lost 3 bases and J lost 6, with 15 bases in between. The CDR3 sequence is CASSFRVTGTNSPLHF. The DNA of the CDR3 is TGTGCCAGCAGTTTTAGGGTGACAGGAACTAATTCACCCCTCCACTTT.

The chain is built from TRBV5-8 and TRBJ2-2, with no clear D. V was clipped by 3 bases and J by 0 bases, with 9 bases between them. The CDR3 has 15 residues. Germline values: CDR1 SGHTS, CDR2 YDEGEE. CDR3 bases: TGTGCCAGCAGCTCCGCGCGCGCGAACACCGGGGAGCTGTTTTTT. Translation gives CASSSARANTGELFF.

The chain couples TRBV7-3 to TRBJ2-2, with TRBD2 as a possible D gene (5 bases). Germline loops: CDR1 SGHTA, CDR2 FQGTGA. V lost 5 bases, J lost 4 bases, and 11 bases lay in between. This CDR3 is 14 amino acids long. CDR3 amino acids: CASSRGPATGELFF. The CDR3 DNA is TGTGCCAGCAGCCGCGGGCCCGCCACCGGGGAGCTGTTTTTT.

The V and J genes are TRBV2 and TRBJ2-1; the D gene is possibly TRBD2 (6 bases). CDR3 length: 15 amino acids. Germline V gene sequence: CDR1 SNHLY, CDR2 FYNNEI. Trimming pared 8 bases from V and 3 bases from J, leaving 17 bases between. CDR3: CASGSGGGLYNEQFF. CDR3 bases: TGTGCCAGCGGGTCTGGCGGAGGGCTCTACAATGAGCAGTTCTTC.